This is a list of T cell receptor beta chains from one sample in a study of early T cells in non-severe SARS-CoV-2 infection. TCRdb analysed the 5' RACE reads with MiXCR anew, one entry per CDR3 protein. The sample yields 55,000 to 70,000 distinct CDR3 sequences, 12% seen once. The sequenced sample was whole blood, obtained at baseline. Receptor source: an adult who was a healthcare worker with PCR-confirmed SARS-CoV-2 infection or an uninfected control (not recorded which). The donor label of this sample is uncertain. CDR3s include the opening cysteine and the closing phenylalanine or tryptophan. Fields, in order: J gene, V gene, clone size, CDR3 length, D gene, CDR3 DNA, CDR3 protein. A D gene is named only where the DNA matches it firmly. The size of a clone is reported for some rows only, either as once, few or many, or as a class for expanded clones.

>TRBJ1-5|TRBV5-6|many|15|TRBD1
TGTGCCAGCAGCTCCGGGACAGACCTCAATCAGCCCCAGCATTTT
CASSSGTDLNQPQHF
>TRBJ1-1|TRBV19|few|14|.
TGTGCCAGTAGTATAAAGGGCTGGAACACTGAAGCTTTCTTT
CASSIKGWNTEAFF
>TRBJ1-4|TRBV28|many|16|TRBD1
TGTGCCAGCAGTTCACAGAGACAGGGGGCGAGAGAAAAACTGTTTTTT
CASSSQRQGAREKLFF
>TRBJ2-2|TRBV11-2|.|17|TRBD2
TGTGCCAGCAGCTCACTCGGACTAGCGGGGGTAACCGGGGAGCTGTTTTTT
CASSSLGLAGVTGELFF
>TRBJ1-5|TRBV6-6|.|16|.
TGTGCCAGCAGTCCCGGGGGGGGATATAGCAATCAGCCCCAGCATTTT
CASSPGGGYSNQPQHF
>TRBJ2-5|TRBV5-1|few|14|TRBD2
TGCGCCAGCAGCTGGCGGGGGGGCGAAGAGACCCAGTACTTC
CASSWRGGEETQYF
>TRBJ2-1|TRBV10-3|few|13|TRBD1
TGTGCCTCCTGGACAGGGGGTAGCAATGAGCAGTTCTTC
CASWTGGSNEQFF
>TRBJ1-6|TRBV27|few|14|.
TGTGCCAGCAGCTCCAGGACCATTAATTCACCCCTCCACTTT
CASSSRTINSPLHF
>TRBJ2-1|TRBV6-4|many|16|.
TGTGCCAGCAGTGACGGTTGGACAAGCTCCTACAATGAGCAGTTCTTC
CASSDGWTSSYNEQFF
>TRBJ2-1|TRBV5-6|.|17|TRBD1
TGTGCCAGCAGCTTGGCCTTTATGGGACAGGGGCCCAATGAGCAGTTCTTC
CASSLAFMGQGPNEQFF
>TRBJ1-1|TRBV7-2|.|15|.
TGTGCCAGCAGCTTAGAAGGCGGGACACGGGCTGAAGCTTTCTTT
CASSLEGGTRAEAFF
>TRBJ2-5|TRBV12-3/TRBV12-4|.|15|TRBD1
TGTGGCAGCAGACCCGGGACAGGGCGACAAGAGACCCAGTACTTC
CGSRPGTGRQETQYF
>TRBJ2-3|TRBV10-3|many|16|.
TGTGCCATCAGTGAGTCGACTCGGGTGCGTACAGATACGCAGTATTTT
CAISESTRVRTDTQYF
>TRBJ2-3|TRBV6-6|few|13|TRBD1
TGTGCCAGCCAGGGGGCTCAGGCAGATACGCAGTATTTT
CASQGAQADTQYF
>TRBJ1-5|TRBV19|many|15|.
TGTGCCAGTAGTGGGAGATTGGATAGCAATCAGCCCCAGCATTTT
CASSGRLDSNQPQHF
>TRBJ2-2|TRBV3-1|.|16|.
TGTGCCAGCAGCCAAGGTCGGACTCCGAACACCGGGGAGCTGTTTTTT
CASSQGRTPNTGELFF
>TRBJ2-2|TRBV7-3|many|14|.
TGTGCCAGCAGCCGACAGGTGAACACCGGGGAGCTGTTTTTT
CASSRQVNTGELFF
>TRBJ1-5|TRBV15|.|14|.
TGTGCCACCAGCGGACTCCAGGGCTATCAGCCCCAGCATTTT
CATSGLQGYQPQHF
>TRBJ1-2|TRBV18|few|14|.
TGTGCCAGCTCAACGCAGGGAGCTAACTATGGCTACACCTTC
CASSTQGANYGYTF
>TRBJ2-1|TRBV7-3|.|13|TRBD1
TGTGCCAGCAGCCAACAGGGGGCGCATGAGCAGTTCTTC
CASSQQGAHEQFF
>TRBJ1-1|TRBV29-1|.|12|.
TGCAGCGTTGACGGTGGCGGAGGGGGAGCTTTCTTT
CSVDGGGGGAFF
>TRBJ1-1|TRBV28|.|14|.
TGTGCCAGCAGTTTAATGGGACCCCCAGATGAAGCTTTCTTT
CASSLMGPPDEAFF
>TRBJ2-3|TRBV7-6|.|15|TRBD2
TGTGCCAGCAGCTTACGGACTAGCGGGGTAGATACGCAGTATTTT
CASSLRTSGVDTQYF
>TRBJ2-5|TRBV30|few|12|.
TGTGCCTGGAGTGTAGGATCCGAGACCCAGTACTTC
CAWSVGSETQYF